This TCR beta chain originates from a study of T-cell memory formation after mild COVID-19. The CDR3 totals 15 residues. Germline V gives CDR1 SGHTA, CDR2 FQGNSA. V was clipped by 6 bases and J by 6 bases; unmatched bases: 9. Overall study results and limits: Clones which contracted sat mainly in CM and EM if CD4+, and in EMRA if CD8+. That cross-reactive memory joined was suggested by some responding clones appearing in pre-infection memory.

TCRdb used MiXCR to reprocess the 5' RACE reads, holding one entry per CDR3 protein. The sample lists about 620,000 distinct CDR3 sequences, about a sixth occurring once. This clonotype was seen more than once but under ten times. Its antigen is undetermined. The rearrangement uses TRBV7-2 and TRBJ1-5, with 9 bases aligning to TRBD1. Sequenced input: PBMCs or a T cell subset sorted from them (not recorded which). This TCR came from an adult woman who had mild COVID-19 (a few samples of this study predate the infection). Cell type and time point are not known. In DNA form, the CDR3 reads TGTGCCAGCAGGGTCGGACAGGGGACGGGTCAGCCCCAGCATTTT. Residues: CASRVGQGTGQPQHF.